The entry that follows covers one T cell receptor beta chain sequence. Its antigen is still unknown. The data stem from a study of CD8+ T cells in alopecia areata. The study, taken as a whole, reports: It was lesional scalp, especially alopecia totalis/universalis, that showed higher clonality than normal scalp.

Both peripheral blood and punch biopsies of lesional scalp skin were obtained from patients who had alopecia areata. CD4+ and CD8+ T cells were sorted from PBMCs stained for CD3, CD4 and CD8. cDNA prepared by RNA extraction and subsequent reverse transcription served as the template for sequencing. Method: immunoSEQ multiplex PCR; TCRdb's copy keeps in-frame clones and lacks some. The sample yields approximately 120,000 clones, about 46% seen once. This CDR3 spans 10 amino acids. Germline CDR1 is SNHLY and CDR2 is FYNNEI. V was cut by 6 bases and J by 9 bases, with 8 bases left in between. The receptor comes from a human donor with alopecia areata. Sequencing input: NKG2D-low CD8+ T cells sorted from blood. The chain joins TRBV2 to TRBJ2-5; the D is unclear. The CDR3 DNA is TGTGCCAGCAGGGGGTTGGCCCAGTACTTC. This codes for CASRGLAQYF.